This TCR beta chain comes out of a study of blood T cell repertoires in COVID-19. Background on the study: The origin of the acute and convalescent COVID-19 samples was the United States, Italy and Spain. The cDNA or gDNA used as material had been derived from T cells, B-cell-depleted T cells, or PBMCs.

Original processing notes: Using reference gene primer amplification, nucleated cell counts were estimated. Profiling relied on immunoSEQ multiplex PCR, and the TCRdb table lists in-frame clones only, not all of them. V and J calls and clone size come straight from that table; D and trimming were deduced from the DNA. Among 99,000 or so clones listed, 80% to 90% were seen once. The source is a man aged 45-65 years with COVID-19, enrolled during active disease. Sequencing was performed on peripheral blood.

The CDR3 DNA sequence: TGTGCCAGCACCGACCAGTGGGGTACAGGGTGTGATTGCAATCAGCCCCAGCATTTT. Residues: CASTDQWGTGCDCNQPQHF. The chain has TRBV7-3 and TRBJ1-5, with D perhaps TRBD1 (6 bases). The germline V and J ends were trimmed by 7 bases and 2 bases, with 27 bases remaining between them. The CDR3 length is 19 residues. Germline values: CDR1 SGHTA, CDR2 FQGTGA.